Below, 22 T cell receptor beta chains from the same sample are listed, as sequenced in a study of cytomegalovirus exposure and HLA in healthy donors. The PCR had 60 Vbeta and 13 Jbeta primers. The repertoire was sequenced with immunoSEQ multiplex PCR; TCRdb's copy has only in-frame clones and lacks some. This repertoire shows 150,000 to 200,000 clones, about 12% found once; its top ten account for under 10%. Sequenced sample: PBMCs. The receptors come from a man aged 45-65 years in good health and CMV-seropositive.

This clone was seen a few times. The V gene is TRBV27, the J gene TRBJ1-1, with D uncertain. This CDR3 has 14 amino acids. Trimming stripped 4 bases from V and 0 bases from J, with 9 bases between. CDR1 is MNHEY and CDR2 is SMNVEV in the germline V gene (reference sequence). CDR3 loop: CASSSQTLNTEAFF. As DNA, the CDR3 is TGTGCCAGCAGTTCACAGACATTGAACACTGAAGCTTTCTTT.

This clone was found a few times. The J gene is TRBJ1-3, the V gene TRBV29-1; TRBD1 matches 9 bases. The trim removed 7 bases at V and 4 bases at J, leaving 8 bases unmatched. This CDR3 comprises 14 residues. Germline V gives CDR1 SQVTM, CDR2 ANQGSEA. The CDR3 loop reads CSAWDRALGNTIYF. The CDR3 DNA reads TGCAGCGCCTGGGACAGGGCATTAGGAAACACCATATATTTT.

This chain connects TRBV7-9 to TRBJ2-2; tentatively, D is TRBD1 (6 bases). Germline V gene lookup returns CDR1 SEHNR and CDR2 FQNEAQ (reference sequence). This CDR3 region has 15 residues. V lost 10 bases and J lost 0, with 15 bases in between. In DNA form, the CDR3 reads TGTGCCATCCGAACAGGGCCCGCGAACACCGGGGAGCTGTTTTTT. It translates to CAIRTGPANTGELFF.

The CDR3 nucleotides read TGTGCCAGCAGCTTGGTTAGGGGGACTGAAGCTTTCTTT. Its translation is CASSLVRGTEAFF. V and J are TRBV5-6 and TRBJ1-1; weak D call: TRBD1 (6 bases). Per germline, CDR1 SGHDT and CDR2 YYEEEE. V shed 0 bases and J shed 5 bases, with 8 bases lying between them. The CDR3 extends over 13 amino acids.

The rearrangement links TRBV6-1 to TRBJ2-3; TRBD2 agrees at 8 bases. The V and J ends lost 4 bases and 1 base, in that order; junction bases with no gene match: 4. The length of the CDR3 is 15 residues. Germline-derived CDR1 and CDR2 are MNHNS and SASEGT. CDR3 in DNA: TGTGCCAGCAGTGGGAAAGCGGGAGGCACAGATACGCAGTATTTT. Protein: CASSGKAGGTDTQYF.

The chain links TRBV11-2 to TRBJ2-7, with D maybe TRBD2 (5 bases). V lost 1 base, J lost 3 bases, and 10 bases lay in between. CDR3 length: 14 residues. Germline CDR1 SGHAT, CDR2 FQNNGV. The CDR3 coding sequence is TGTGCCAGCAGCTTAGCCTTCGGGGACTACGAGCAGTACGTC. It codes for CASSLAFGDYEQYV.

This clone appeared a few times. The conserved phenylalanine or tryptophan is not found at the CDR3 terminus, so this likely reflects a read error. This chain links TRBV28 with TRBJ1-5; 7 bases line up with TRBD1. The CDR3 is made up of 14 amino acids. Germline V CDR1 and CDR2: MDHEN, SYDVKM. J was trimmed by 1 base and V by 6 bases; bases with no gene match: 3. CDR3 nucleotide sequence: TGTGCCAGCAGAAGGGACAGAAGCAATCAGCCCCAGCATGTT. It specifies CASRRDRSNQPQHV.

The chain recombines TRBV9 with TRBJ1-4, with D possibly matching TRBD1 (5 bases). Trimming left V 0 bases short and J 6 bases short, with 12 bases between. Germline CDR1 reads SGDLS; CDR2 reads YYNGEE. The CDR3 consists of 15 residues. The CDR3 DNA is TGTGCCAGCAGCGTAGGGAGGGGACCTCATGAAAAACTGTTTTTT. Translated: CASSVGRGPHEKLFF.

The chain couples TRBV6-5 to TRBJ2-2; D is undetermined. The ends were cut back, 2 bases at V and 1 base at J, with 5 bases in the middle. The CDR3 has 14 amino acids. The germline gives CDR1 MNHEY, CDR2 SVGAGI. This CDR3 reads CASSYHVNTGELFF. As DNA, the CDR3 is TGTGCCAGCAGTTACCATGTGAACACCGGGGAGCTGTTTTTT.

The rearrangement uses TRBV27 and TRBJ1-5; 7 nucleotides agree with TRBD1. The CDR3 totals 15 residues. V dropped 6 bases and J dropped 1; count of bases not matched to a gene: 6. The germline CDR1 and CDR2 sequences are MNHEY and SMNVEV (reference sequence). Here the CDR3 DNA reads TGTGCCAGCAGCAAAACAGGGGAGAGCAATCAGCCCCAGCATTTT. Encoded protein: CASSKTGESNQPQHF.

This clone was counted between two and nine times. The rearrangement links TRBV2 to TRBJ2-5, with a tentative D call TRBD1 (6 bases). Germline lookup yields CDR1 SNHLY and CDR2 FYNNEI. Trimming removed 5 bases at V and 7 bases at J, with 17 bases between. The length of the CDR3 is 14 residues. CDR3 sequence (DNA): TGTGCCAGCAGTTCCCCGGGACAAAAAGGGACCCAGTACTTC. Amino acids: CASSSPGQKGTQYF. The entire variable domain, with the rest obtained from reference TRBV2 and TRBJ2-5, is as follows: EPEVTQTPSHQVTQMGQEVILRCVPISNHLYFYWYRQILGQKVEFLVSFYNNEISEKSEIFDDQFSVERPDGSNFTLKIRSTKLEDSAMYFCASSSPGQKGTQYFGPGTRLLVL.

This clone has a handful of counts. The DNA for the CDR3 is TGTGCCAGCAGCTCTGCAGGTAGGAACGAGCAGTACTTC. This sequence encodes CASSSAGRNEQYF. The chain combines TRBV5-6 with TRBJ2-7; D gene unclear. Trimming shortened V by 3 bases and J by 5 bases, and 12 bases separated the two germline ends. The CDR3 loop spans 13 amino acids. Germline CDR1 and CDR2: SGHDT and YYEEEE.

The J gene is TRBJ2-3, the V gene TRBV5-8; 7 bases are shared with TRBD1. The germline gives CDR1 SGHTS, CDR2 YDEGEE. Trimming cost V 5 bases and J 4 bases; bases outside gene matches: 7. The CDR3 is made up of 14 amino acids. The chain's CDR3 is CASSSTGIPDTQYF. The CDR3 region has the DNA TGTGCCAGCAGTTCGACAGGGATCCCAGATACGCAGTATTTT.

The chain has TRBV6-5 and TRBJ2-7; D might be TRBD2 (7 bases). The ends were cut back, 0 bases at V and 0 bases at J, with 12 bases in the middle. The CDR3 consists of 16 residues. Germline V gene data show CDR1 as MNHEY and CDR2 as SVGAGI. The CDR3 DNA sequence: TGTGCCAGCAGTTACTCGGGGGGGACAAGCTCCTACGAGCAGTACGTC. It specifies CASSYSGGTSSYEQYV.

In this sample, this clone turned up a few times. The gene calls are TRBV7-9 and TRBJ2-4, with a tentative D call TRBD1 (5 bases). V was clipped by 2 bases and J by 6 bases, with 5 bases between them. Germline lookup yields CDR1 SEHNR and CDR2 FQNEAQ (reference sequence). CDR3 length: 12 residues. CDR3 sequence reads: CASSLTGNIQYF. The CDR3 DNA reads TGTGCCAGCAGCTTAACAGGAAACATTCAGTACTTC.

The chain recombines TRBV9 with TRBJ2-2; TRBD1 matches 7 bases. CDR3 length equals 16 residues. CDR1 is SGDLS, CDR2 YYNGEE, per germline. Trimming took 0 bases from V and 5 from J; bases not matched to a gene: 7. The CDR3 loop reads CASSVAIKGATGELFF. Written as DNA, the CDR3 is TGTGCCAGCAGCGTAGCTATAAAGGGGGCGACCGGGGAGCTGTTTTTT.

This clone was observed a few times. This chain uses TRBV28 with TRBJ1-1; the D is unclear. The CDR3 is made up of 12 amino acids. Trimming took off 5 bases at V and 6 bases at J, with 10 bases between the two ends. The V gene's germline CDR1 is MDHEN and CDR2 SYDVKM. In DNA form, the CDR3 reads TGTGCCAGCAGTCGACGGAGCTCTGAAGCTTTCTTT. Translating it yields CASSRRSSEAFF. Looking up the rest from reference TRBV28 and TRBJ1-1 gives the full variable domain: DVKVTQSSRYLVKRTGEKVFLECVQDMDHENMFWYRQDPGLGLRLIYFSYDVKMKEKGDIPEGYSVSREKKERFSLILESASTNQTSMYLCASSRRSSEAFFGQGTRLTVV.

CDR3 loop: CASAGGGNQPQHF. In DNA, the CDR3 is TGTGCCAGTGCGGGAGGGGGCAATCAGCCCCAGCATTTT. This chain links TRBV2 with TRBJ1-5; TRBD1 might be the D (5 bases). This CDR3 is 13 amino acids long. V lost 9 bases and J lost 2, with 11 bases in between. CDR1 and CDR2 (germline): SNHLY, FYNNEI.

The chain combines TRBV7-2 with TRBJ2-5; the D gene is possibly TRBD2 (5 bases). The length of the CDR3 is 14 residues. Germline V gene lookup returns CDR1 SGHTA and CDR2 FQGNSA. Trimming cost V 2 bases and J 0 bases, with 7 bases left between them. The DNA for the CDR3 is TGTGCCAGCAGCTTATGGCGGGACCAAGAGACCCAGTACTTC. Translated, it gives CASSLWRDQETQYF. Filled out from reference TRBV7-2 and TRBJ2-5, the complete variable domain reads GAGVSQSPSNKVTEKGKDVELRCDPISGHTALYWYRQSLGQGLEFLIYFQGNSAPDKSGLPSDRFSAERTGGSVSTLTIQRTQQEDSAVYLCASSLWRDQETQYFGPGTRLLVL.

This clone was observed a few times. The chain is built from TRBV5-6 and TRBJ1-1, with a weak D call TRBD1 (6 bases). V gave up 0 bases and J gave up 3 bases, with 21 bases separating them. CDR1 is SGHDT, CDR2 YYEEEE, per germline. The CDR3 spans 18 residues. Here the CDR3 reads CASSLGGQGIAWDTEAFF. CDR3 DNA sequence: TGTGCCAGCAGCTTGGGGGGCCAGGGGATCGCCTGGGACACTGAAGCTTTCTTT.

This clone was observed a handful of times. V is TRBV30 and J is TRBJ2-3, with 9 nucleotides matching TRBD2. This CDR3 is built from 15 residues. Per the germline V gene, CDR1 is GTSNPN and CDR2 is SVGIG (reference sequence). Trimming took 4 bases from V and 2 from J; bases not matched to a gene: 7. This CDR3 reads CAWTPSGAHTDTQYF. The CDR3 DNA sequence: TGTGCCTGGACCCCTAGCGGGGCCCACACAGATACGCAGTATTTT.

In this sample, this clone turned up a few times. The chain links TRBV7-2 to TRBJ2-3; D ambiguous. V lost 4 bases and J 4 bases, leaving 3 bases between the germline ends. The V gene's germline CDR1 is SGHTA and CDR2 FQGNSA. There are 11 residues in the CDR3. The CDR3 spells CASSSSDTQYF. Here the CDR3 DNA reads TGTGCCAGCAGCTCTTCAGATACGCAGTATTTT.